This T cell receptor (beta chain) was obtained from a study of shared clonotypes between healthy human individuals. This table comes from immunoSEQ multiplex PCR, and its TCRdb copy is limited to in-frame clones, with some not included. Among 730,000 or so clones listed, approximately 75% were seen once. Points on this clone: Its target is not known.

General study results and limits: Depth of sequencing was expected to influence donor clonotype sharing. Larger estimated richness was generally seen in naive subsets than in memory subsets.

This receptor was obtained from a woman in her 30s in good health. The sample was memory CD4+ T cells sorted from blood. Subset in this sample: CD45RA-negative fraction.

The CDR3 sequence is CASSSPGRRGRNQPQHF. CDR3 DNA: TGTGCCAGCAGCTCCCCAGGGCGGCGGGGGCGCAATCAGCCCCAGCATTTT. The chain has TRBV7-2 and TRBJ1-5; D might be TRBD1 (6 bases). Germline CDR1 is SGHTA and CDR2 is FQGNSA. Trimming cost V 4 bases and J 2 bases, with 18 bases left between them. The CDR3 totals 17 residues.